This T cell receptor (beta chain) was profiled in a study of T-cell reconstitution after alpha-beta-depleted transplantation in children. Study results and caveats: The authors attributed T-cell counts and diversity one year after transplant mostly to newly produced T cells.

A TCRbeta library incorporating unique molecular identifiers was prepared. TCRdb reprocessed the PCR reads via MiXCR and lists one record per CDR3 protein. The sample contains about 540,000 distinct CDR3 sequences, approximately 30% of which appear only once. As regards this clonotype: Its cognate antigen is unknown.

V gave up 4 bases and J gave up 4 bases; unmatched junction bases: 8. Germline V gives CDR1 SEHNR, CDR2 FQNEAQ (reference sequence). This CDR3 has 15 amino acids. The clonotype was recovered from a boy under two years old with Wiskott-Aldrich syndrome, due to receive a stem cell transplant. Sequenced material: PBMCs, taken before TCRalphabeta/CD19-depleted stem cell transplant. This chain links TRBV7-9 with TRBJ2-7; 9 positions agree with TRBD1. The CDR3 DNA sequence: TGTGCCAGCAGCTCGAGGGACAGGGTGGCGTACGAGCAGTACTTC. The encoded protein is CASSSRDRVAYEQYF.